Below, 29 T cell receptor beta chains from the same sample are listed, as sequenced in a study of T cell responses to AZD1222 COVID-19 vaccine. Clones were read by immunoSEQ multiplex PCR, and TCRdb kept only the in-frame ones, dropping some. The sample has about 99,000 clones, 91% seen once. The sample here was peripheral blood, taken on day 0 of AZD1222 vaccination. All receptors derive from an adult in good health.

The chain employs TRBV27 and TRBJ2-4; 8 positions agree with TRBD2. Germline V gene data show CDR1 as MNHEY and CDR2 as SMNVEV (reference sequence). V shed 4 bases and J 8 bases; nucleotides not matched to a gene: 10. The CDR3 length is 15 residues. CDR3 in amino acids: CASSSGRDIGDIQYF. CDR3 coding DNA: TGTGCCAGCAGTTCCGGGAGGGACATTGGGGACATTCAGTACTTC.

This sequence joins TRBV7-2 and TRBJ1-3; D not resolved. Germline V CDR1 and CDR2: SGHTA, FQGNSA. Trimming left V 5 bases short and J 0 bases short, with 11 bases between. The CDR3 is made up of 15 amino acids. DNA of the CDR3: TGTGCCAGCAGCCCCCGACCGAGCTCTGGAAACACCATATATTTT. It specifies CASSPRPSSGNTIYF. Looking up the rest from reference TRBV7-2 and TRBJ1-3 gives the full variable domain: GAGVSQSPSNKVTEKGKDVELRCDPISGHTALYWYRQSLGQGLEFLIYFQGNSAPDKSGLPSDRFSAERTGGSVSTLTIQRTQQEDSAVYLCASSPRPSSGNTIYFGEGSWLTVV.

The chain links TRBV27 to TRBJ1-6, with TRBD1 matching 7 bases. The CDR3 sequence is 16 residues long. Germline CDR1 is MNHEY and CDR2 is SMNVEV (reference sequence). With V trimmed by 6 bases and J by 3 bases, 8 bases remained unmatched. As DNA, the CDR3 is TGTGCCAGCAGAACCTCACAGGGGATCTATAATTCACCCCTCCACTTT. Translated, it gives CASRTSQGIYNSPLHF.

The table lists this clone with a count of one. This chain links TRBV28 with TRBJ2-1, with D perhaps matching TRBD1 (5 bases). V shed 5 bases and J shed 4 bases, with 6 bases lying between them. The CDR3 covers 12 residues. Germline V gene sequence: CDR1 MDHEN, CDR2 SYDVKM. The CDR3 DNA sequence: TGTGCCAGCAGTAGACAGTACAATGAGCAGTTCTTC. Its translation is CASSRQYNEQFF.

The chain employs TRBV3-1 (or the pseudogene TRBV3-2) and TRBJ2-1; 7 nucleotides line up with TRBD2. In germline, CDR1 is LGHDT, CDR2 YNNKEL (reference sequence). CDR3 length: 14 residues. V was pared by 2 bases and J by 6 bases, with 4 bases of the junction left unmatched. CDR3 sequence (DNA): TGTGCCAGCAGCCAATCACTAGCGATCAATGAGCAGTTCTTC. Translation gives CASSQSLAINEQFF.

CDR3 sequence (DNA): TGTGCCAGCAGTGTGGAGCGATCCTACAATGAGCAGTTCTTC. Its protein product is CASSVERSYNEQFF. The chain has TRBV2 and TRBJ2-1; D gene ambiguous. Germline V gene sequence: CDR1 SNHLY, CDR2 FYNNEI. The CDR3 spans 14 residues. The ends were cut back, 4 bases at V and 1 base at J, with 8 bases in the middle.

This clone was counted a single time. V gene TRBV3-1 (or the pseudogene TRBV3-2) combines with J gene TRBJ2-2; D tentatively fits TRBD1 or TRBD2 (6 bases each). Per germline, CDR1 LGHDT and CDR2 YNNKEL (reference sequence). Trimming stripped 6 bases from V and 0 bases from J, with 11 bases between. This CDR3 has 15 amino acids. In DNA, the CDR3 is TGTGCCAGCAGACAGGGACTCACGAACACCGGGGAGCTGTTTTTT. Protein: CASRQGLTNTGELFF.

The CDR3 DNA sequence: TGTGCCAGCAGCGAAGAAGACAGGAGCTCCTACGAGCAGTACTTC. Translating it yields CASSEEDRSSYEQYF. This chain joins TRBV21-1 and TRBJ2-7; the table names TRBD1, a call not compared with the DNA. TRBV21-1 is a known pseudogene. The length of the CDR3 is 15 residues.

The genes are TRBV29-1 and TRBJ2-3; 9 bases align to TRBD1. This CDR3 has 15 amino acids. Looked up from germline, CDR1 is SQVTM and CDR2 is ANQGSEA. Trimming took 6 bases from V and 1 from J; bases not matched to a gene: 8. CDR3 DNA: TGCAGCGTCCCAACAGGGGGCGCGGGCACAGATACGCAGTATTTT. Residues: CSVPTGGAGTDTQYF.

The genes are TRBV5-1 and TRBJ2-5; TRBD2 agrees at 9 bases. Germline CDR1 SGHRS, CDR2 YFSETQ. The CDR3 runs to 16 residues. Trimming took 0 bases from V and 4 from J; bases not matched to a gene: 7. This CDR3 reads CASSLGIAGVSETQYF. DNA for the CDR3: TGCGCCAGCAGCTTGGGTATAGCGGGAGTGTCAGAGACCCAGTACTTC.

On this clone: Other DNA sequences of this sample code for an identical CDR3. The gene calls are TRBV24-1 and TRBJ1-5; TRBD1 aligns across 8 bases. The germline V gene has CDR1 KGHDR and CDR2 SFDVKD. The CDR3 is made up of 15 amino acids. The V segment lost 3 bases and the J segment 4 bases; nucleotides outside the gene matches: 4. The CDR3 is CATSDRTGGNQPQHF. In nucleotides, the CDR3 is TGTGCCACCAGTGATCGTACAGGGGGAAATCAGCCCCAGCATTTT.

The chain links TRBV27 to TRBJ2-7, with unresolved D. V was shortened by 3 bases and J by 0 bases, with 12 bases between the two germline ends. CDR1 and CDR2 (germline): MNHEY, SMNVEV (reference sequence). The CDR3 length is 15 residues. The CDR3 sequence is CASSLSGISSYEQYF. As DNA, the CDR3 is TGTGCCAGCAGTTTGTCAGGCATCAGCTCCTACGAGCAGTACTTC.

This chain uses TRBV7-9 with TRBJ2-1; no reliable D call. The CDR3 sequence is 15 residues long. The germline V gene encodes CDR1 SEHNR and CDR2 FQNEAQ (reference sequence). Deletions cut 5 bases from V and 3 bases from J, with 14 bases between. CDR3 sequence: CASSRERSVYNEQFF. CDR3 in DNA: TGTGCCAGCAGCCGCGAAAGGTCGGTCTACAATGAGCAGTTCTTC.

The J gene is TRBJ2-2, the V gene TRBV4-3, with D uncertain. Germline-derived CDR1 and CDR2 are LGHNA and YSLEER. Trimming took off 0 bases at V and 7 bases at J, with 9 bases between the two ends. This CDR3 comprises 14 residues. The CDR3 bases are TGCGCCAGCAGCCAAGACGAGCGCAACGGGGAGCTGTTTTTT. Residues: CASSQDERNGELFF.

The V gene is TRBV7-3, the J gene TRBJ2-1; TRBD2 might be the D (6 bases). Looked up from germline, CDR1 is SGHTA and CDR2 is FQGTGA. Trimming left V 3 bases short and J 8 bases short, with 11 bases between. CDR3 length: 13 residues. The CDR3 sequence is CASSFGLSDEQFF. The CDR3 DNA reads as TGTGCCAGCAGCTTCGGACTATCGGATGAGCAGTTCTTC.

This clone was seen a single time. The gene calls are TRBV29-1 and TRBJ2-2, with D tentatively TRBD1 (6 bases). With 5 bases removed from V and 6 bases from J, the gap between germline ends came to 19 bases. The germline gives CDR1 SQVTM, CDR2 ANQGSEA. This CDR3 is 15 amino acids long. The CDR3 loop is CSVKHPGVDSGELFF. In DNA, the CDR3 is TGCAGCGTTAAACACCCAGGGGTTGATTCCGGGGAGCTGTTTTTT.

The V and J genes are TRBV15 and TRBJ2-7; D gene uncertain. V gave up 2 bases and J gave up 3 bases, with 5 bases separating them. Looked up from germline, CDR1 is LNHNV and CDR2 is YYDKDF (reference sequence). The CDR3 has 12 residues. CDR3 region: CATSRQYYEQYF. The DNA for the CDR3 is TGTGCCACCAGCAGACAATACTACGAGCAGTACTTC.

This chain links TRBV3-1 (or the pseudogene TRBV3-2) with TRBJ1-3, with a possible D match to TRBD1 (5 bases). CDR3 size: 14 residues. Germline V gives CDR1 LGHDT, CDR2 YNNKEL (reference sequence). V was shortened by 3 bases and J by 4 bases, with 10 bases between the two germline ends. CDR3 loop: CASSQGRGGNTIYF. The CDR3, as DNA: TGTGCCAGCAGCCAGGGACGGGGAGGAAACACCATATATTTT.

The CDR3 nucleotides are TGTGCCAGCAGACTCCAGGGTAAGCAGTACTTC. It codes for CASRLQGKQYF. The chain combines TRBV5-6 with TRBJ2-7, with D possibly being TRBD1 (5 bases). This CDR3 region has 11 residues. V lost 5 bases, J lost 8 bases, and 11 bases lay in between. CDR1 is SGHDT, CDR2 YYEEEE, per germline.

This chain links TRBV10-3 with TRBJ2-7; tentative D call: TRBD2 (5 bases). The CDR3 length is 14 residues. Germline assignment: CDR1 ENHRY and CDR2 SYGVKD. With 7 bases removed from V and 1 base from J, the gap between germline ends came to 14 bases. The CDR3 loop reads CAIKPAGQSYEQYF. In DNA, the CDR3 is TGTGCCATCAAACCCGCGGGCCAGTCCTACGAGCAGTACTTC.

The chain is built from TRBV28 and TRBJ2-1; 11 bases fit TRBD2. The CDR3 totals 19 residues. The V gene end was trimmed by 4 bases and the J gene end by 2 bases; junction bases not matched to a gene: 13. Germline loops: CDR1 MDHEN, CDR2 SYDVKM. The CDR3 sequence is CASSSGLAGGVSAYNEQFF. CDR3 DNA sequence: TGTGCCAGCAGTTCCGGACTAGCGGGCGGCGTTTCCGCCTACAATGAGCAGTTCTTC.

The chain uses TRBV27 and TRBJ2-1; 10 bases are a match to TRBD1. The CDR3 runs to 16 residues. V lost 7 bases to trimming and J lost 2 bases; unmatched junction nucleotides: 8. Germline assignment: CDR1 MNHEY and CDR2 SMNVEV (reference sequence). The CDR3 here is CASTGRGTGAYNEQFF. Written as DNA, the CDR3 is TGTGCCAGCACTGGGAGGGGGACAGGGGCCTACAATGAGCAGTTCTTC.

This clone occurred a few times. The chain uses TRBV5-4 and TRBJ1-2, with a tentative D call TRBD1 (6 bases). This CDR3 region has 16 residues. Germline V gene sequence: CDR1 SGHNT, CDR2 YYREEE (reference sequence). Trimming removed 2 bases at V and 5 bases at J, with 19 bases between. CDR3 nucleotides: TGTGCCAGCAGCTTAGGGGGAACGCGGGCCTTTTATGGCTACACCTTC. Its translation is CASSLGGTRAFYGYTF. Together with reference TRBV5-4 and TRBJ1-2, the CDR3 gives the full variable domain: ETGVTQSPTHLIKTRGQQVTLRCSSQSGHNTVSWYQQALGQGPQFIFQYYREEENGRGNFPPRFSGLQFPNYSSELNVNALELDDSALYLCASSLGGTRAFYGYTFGSGTRLTVV.

This clone was found once. The rearrangement links TRBV18 to TRBJ2-1; D could derive from TRBD1 or TRBD2 (5 bases each). The V end lost 3 bases, the J end lost 3 bases, and 15 bases lay between the germline ends. The CDR3 consists of 16 residues. Germline V gives CDR1 KGHSH, CDR2 LQKENI. CDR3 nucleotides: TGTGCCAGCTCACCCGGGGCTAACAGAATCTACAATGAGCAGTTCTTC. It encodes CASSPGANRIYNEQFF.

This sequence joins TRBV28 and TRBJ1-2; TRBD1 agrees at 8 bases. The CDR3 contains 15 residues. Germline CDR1 and CDR2: MDHEN and SYDVKM. The V and J ends lost 3 bases and 3 bases, in that order; junction bases with no gene match: 6. DNA of the CDR3: TGTGCCAGCAGTTTCCCAGGGACAGGCGACTATGGCTACACCTTC. This sequence encodes CASSFPGTGDYGYTF.

The rearrangement uses TRBV5-1 and TRBJ2-2; TRBD1 agrees at 10 bases. The CDR3 runs 16 residues. In germline, CDR1 is SGHRS, CDR2 YFSETQ. V was clipped by 4 bases and J by 2 bases; unmatched bases: 5. The DNA for the CDR3 is TGCGCCAGCAGCATGACAGGGGGCACAAACACCGGGGAGCTGTTTTTT. This codes for CASSMTGGTNTGELFF.

This clone was picked up one time. Here the CDR3 DNA reads TGTGCCAGCAGTCTCCGGACGGAGCCCTCGATTCAGTACTTC. As protein: CASSLRTEPSIQYF. J is TRBJ2-4 and V is TRBV27; D unresolved. This CDR3 comprises 14 residues. The V end lost 5 bases, the J end lost 10 bases, and 18 bases lay between the germline ends. The V gene's germline CDR1 is MNHEY and CDR2 SMNVEV (reference sequence).

V and J are TRBV18 and TRBJ2-2; TRBD1 matches at 8 bases. V lost 6 bases to trimming and J lost 3 bases; unmatched junction nucleotides: 3. There are 14 residues in the CDR3. The germline gives CDR1 KGHSH, CDR2 LQKENI. This chain's CDR3 is CASSLDRDTGELFF. The DNA of the CDR3 is TGTGCCAGCTCTCTGGACAGGGACACCGGGGAGCTGTTTTTT.

The chain recombines TRBV30 with TRBJ1-4, with 7 bases aligning to TRBD1. CDR3 length: 15 amino acids. In germline, CDR1 is GTSNPN, CDR2 SVGIG (reference sequence). Germline trimming cut 3 bases from V and 8 bases from J; bases unmatched to any gene: 12. CDR3 amino acids: CAWSSTRGGGEKLFF. Written as DNA, the CDR3 is TGTGCCTGGAGCTCGACCAGGGGGGGAGGAGAAAAACTGTTTTTT. Together with reference TRBV30 and TRBJ1-4, the CDR3 gives the full variable domain: SQTIHQWPATLVQPVGSPLSLECTVEGTSNPNLYWYRQAAGRGLQLLFYSVGIGQISSEVPQNLSASRPQDRQFILSSKKLLLSDSGFYLCAWSSTRGGGEKLFFGSGTQLSVL.